This T cell receptor beta chain was recovered during a study of post-analysis software for immune sequencing data. Across the whole study: Relapsing-remitting, secondary progressive and progressive-relapsing forms of multiple sclerosis all featured among disease courses. Study-level results: Elevated frequency relative to controls characterized roughly 5 TRBV segments in patients, TRBV5-6, TRBV5-1 and TRBV20-1 among them. By F measure, strong co-clustering occurred among samples prepared in the same batch. Compared against controls, patients with multiple sclerosis displayed significantly lower normalized Chao1 diversity.

The sample holds a few counts of this clonotype. Its antigen is not identified. Unique molecular identifiers had been added to the TCR beta cDNA libraries. Starting from approximately 0.95 to 9.8 million T cells, the study yielded 460,000 or so cDNA molecules. TCRdb fed the PCR reads into MiXCR, producing one record per CDR3 protein. The profile shows roughly 600,000 distinct CDR3 sequences, roughly 46% of them singletons. The CDR3 totals 12 residues. The germline CDR1 and CDR2 sequences are SQVTM and ANQGSEA. V was cut by 4 bases and J by 4 bases, with 10 bases left in between. This chain links TRBV29-1 with TRBJ1-2; D might be TRBD1 (5 bases). The clonotype originates from a girl between 10 and 17 years old with multiple sclerosis. Sample: blood. For the CDR3, the DNA is TGCAGCGTTGTATGGGGGAGCTATGGCTACACCTTC. Its protein product is CSVVWGSYGYTF. The whole variable domain, remainder taken from reference TRBV29-1 and TRBJ1-2, is SAVISQKPSRDICQRGTSLTIQCQVDSQVTMMFWYRQQPGQSLTLIATANQGSEATYESGFVIDKFPISRPNLTFSTLTVSNMSPEDSSIYLCSVVWGSYGYTFGSGTRLTVV.